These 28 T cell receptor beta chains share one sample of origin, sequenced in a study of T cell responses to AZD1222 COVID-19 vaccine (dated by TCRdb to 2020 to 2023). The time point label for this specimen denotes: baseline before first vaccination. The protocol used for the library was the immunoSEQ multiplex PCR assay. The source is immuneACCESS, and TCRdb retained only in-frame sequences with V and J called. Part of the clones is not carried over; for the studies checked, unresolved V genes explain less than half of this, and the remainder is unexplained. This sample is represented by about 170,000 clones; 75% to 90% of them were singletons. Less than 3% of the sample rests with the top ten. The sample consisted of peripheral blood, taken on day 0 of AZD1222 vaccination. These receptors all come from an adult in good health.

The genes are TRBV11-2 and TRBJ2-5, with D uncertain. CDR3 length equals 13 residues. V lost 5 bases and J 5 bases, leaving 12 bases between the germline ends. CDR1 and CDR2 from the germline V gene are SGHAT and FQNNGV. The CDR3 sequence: CASSLDGGETQYF. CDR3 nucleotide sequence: TGTGCCAGCAGCCTCGACGGTGGGGAGACCCAGTACTTC.

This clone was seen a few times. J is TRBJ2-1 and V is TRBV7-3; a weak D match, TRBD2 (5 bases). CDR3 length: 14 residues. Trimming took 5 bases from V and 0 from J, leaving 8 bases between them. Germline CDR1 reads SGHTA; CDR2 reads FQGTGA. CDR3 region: CASSQRHSYNEQFF. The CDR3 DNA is TGTGCCAGCAGCCAGCGGCACTCCTACAATGAGCAGTTCTTC.

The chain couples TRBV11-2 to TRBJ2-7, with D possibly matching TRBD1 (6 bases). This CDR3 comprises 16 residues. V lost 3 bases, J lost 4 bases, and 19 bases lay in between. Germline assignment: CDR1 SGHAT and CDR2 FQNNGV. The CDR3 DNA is TGTGCCAGCAGCTTCCCGGGGATACAGGGCCCTTACGAGCAGTACTTC. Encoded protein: CASSFPGIQGPYEQYF.

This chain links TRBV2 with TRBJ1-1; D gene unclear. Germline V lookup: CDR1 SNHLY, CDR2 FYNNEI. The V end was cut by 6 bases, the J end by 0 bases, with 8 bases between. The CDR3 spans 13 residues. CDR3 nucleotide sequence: TGTGCCAGCAGCCGGGTCATGAACACTGAAGCTTTCTTT. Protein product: CASSRVMNTEAFF.

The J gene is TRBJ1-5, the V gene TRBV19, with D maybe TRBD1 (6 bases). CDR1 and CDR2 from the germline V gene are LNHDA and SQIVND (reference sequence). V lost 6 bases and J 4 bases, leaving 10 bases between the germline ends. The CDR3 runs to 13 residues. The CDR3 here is CASRGDTNQPQHF. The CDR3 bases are TGTGCCAGTAGGGGGGACACTAATCAGCCCCAGCATTTT. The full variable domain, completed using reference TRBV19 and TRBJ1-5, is DGGITQSPKYLFRKEGQNVTLSCEQNLNHDAMYWYRQDPGQGLRLIYYSQIVNDFQKGDIAEGYSVSREKKESFPLTVTSAQKNPTAFYLCASRGDTNQPQHFGDGTRLSIL.

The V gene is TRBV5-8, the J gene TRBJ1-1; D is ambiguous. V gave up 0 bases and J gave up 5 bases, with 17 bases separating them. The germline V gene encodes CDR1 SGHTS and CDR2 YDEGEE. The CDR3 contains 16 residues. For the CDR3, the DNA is TGTGCCAGCAGCTTGGTAATCCCGGGGTACAAAACTGAAGCTTTCTTT. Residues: CASSLVIPGYKTEAFF.

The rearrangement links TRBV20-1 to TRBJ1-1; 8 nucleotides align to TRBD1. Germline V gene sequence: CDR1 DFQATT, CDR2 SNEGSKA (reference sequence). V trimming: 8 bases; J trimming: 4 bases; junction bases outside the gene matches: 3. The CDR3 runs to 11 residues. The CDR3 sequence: CSWTGSTEAFF. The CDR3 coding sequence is TGCAGTTGGACAGGGAGCACTGAAGCTTTCTTT.

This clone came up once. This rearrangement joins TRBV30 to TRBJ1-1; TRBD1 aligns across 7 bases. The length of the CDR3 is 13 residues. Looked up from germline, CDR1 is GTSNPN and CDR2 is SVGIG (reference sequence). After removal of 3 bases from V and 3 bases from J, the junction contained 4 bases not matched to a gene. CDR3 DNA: TGTGCCTGGAGCCTTGGACAGGACACTGAAGCTTTCTTT. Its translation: CAWSLGQDTEAFF.

CDR3 in DNA: TGTGCCAGCAGTTTACAGAGGAATCAGCCCCAGCATTTT. Its translation: CASSLQRNQPQHF. V usage is TRBV28 and J usage is TRBJ1-5; D is undetermined. CDR3 length equals 13 residues. CDR1 and CDR2 (germline): MDHEN, SYDVKM. V lost 2 bases to trimming and J lost 4 bases, with 6 bases between them.

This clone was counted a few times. The CDR3 DNA reads as TGTGCCAGCTTCCCCCCGGGAGGGGCGCGTACTGAAGCTTTCTTT. Its translation is CASFPPGGARTEAFF. The chain links TRBV5-4 to TRBJ1-1; perhaps TRBD1 as D (5 bases). The germline V gene has CDR1 SGHNT and CDR2 YYREEE (reference sequence). V was shortened by 7 bases and J by 5 bases, with 21 bases between the two germline ends. This CDR3 has 15 residues.

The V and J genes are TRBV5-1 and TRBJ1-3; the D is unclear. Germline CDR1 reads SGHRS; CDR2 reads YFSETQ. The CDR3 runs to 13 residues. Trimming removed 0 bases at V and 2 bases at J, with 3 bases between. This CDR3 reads CASSLDAGNTIYF. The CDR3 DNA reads TGCGCCAGCAGCTTGGACGCTGGAAACACCATATATTTT.

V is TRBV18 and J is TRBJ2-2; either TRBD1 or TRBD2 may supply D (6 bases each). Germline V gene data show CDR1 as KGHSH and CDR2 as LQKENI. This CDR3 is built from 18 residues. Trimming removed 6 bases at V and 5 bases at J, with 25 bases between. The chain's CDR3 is CASSQTLTGGGVTGELFF. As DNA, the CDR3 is TGTGCCAGCTCTCAAACCTTGACCGGGGGCGGTGTTACCGGGGAGCTGTTTTTT.

The CDR3 nucleotides are TGTGCCAGCAGTTTAGGGACCGAGCAGTACTTC. Protein: CASSLGTEQYF. V usage is TRBV27 and J usage is TRBJ2-7, with D perhaps matching TRBD1 or TRBD2 (5 bases each). V lost 2 bases and J lost 6, with 5 bases in between. CDR3 length equals 11 residues. Germline CDR1 MNHEY, CDR2 SMNVEV (reference sequence).

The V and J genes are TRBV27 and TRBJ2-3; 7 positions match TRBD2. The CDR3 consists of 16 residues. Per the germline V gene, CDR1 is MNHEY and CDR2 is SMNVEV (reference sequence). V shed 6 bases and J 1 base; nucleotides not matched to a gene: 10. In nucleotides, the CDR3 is TGTGCCAGCAGACCAGGGACTACCCGAGGCACAGATACGCAGTATTTT. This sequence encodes CASRPGTTRGTDTQYF.

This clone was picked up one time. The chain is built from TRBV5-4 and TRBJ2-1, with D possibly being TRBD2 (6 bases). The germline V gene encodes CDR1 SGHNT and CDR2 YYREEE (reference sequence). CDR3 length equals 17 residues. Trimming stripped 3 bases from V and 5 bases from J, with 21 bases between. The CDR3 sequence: CASSWMTIVRGHNEQFF. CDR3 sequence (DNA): TGTGCCAGCAGCTGGATGACTATAGTGCGGGGCCACAATGAGCAGTTCTTC.

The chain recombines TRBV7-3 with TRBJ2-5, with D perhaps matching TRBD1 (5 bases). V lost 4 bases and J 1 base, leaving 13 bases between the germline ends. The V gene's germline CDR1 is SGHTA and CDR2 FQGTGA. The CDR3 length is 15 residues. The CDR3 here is CASSSGLGSQETQYF. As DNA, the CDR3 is TGTGCCAGCAGCTCAGGGTTAGGCTCCCAAGAGACCCAGTACTTC.

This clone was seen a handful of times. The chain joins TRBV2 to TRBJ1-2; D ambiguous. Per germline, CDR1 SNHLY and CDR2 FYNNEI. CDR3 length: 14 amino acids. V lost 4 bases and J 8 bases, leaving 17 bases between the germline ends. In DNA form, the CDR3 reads TGTGCCAGCAGTGCGCCGGGAACTTTGTTCGGCTACACCTTC. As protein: CASSAPGTLFGYTF.

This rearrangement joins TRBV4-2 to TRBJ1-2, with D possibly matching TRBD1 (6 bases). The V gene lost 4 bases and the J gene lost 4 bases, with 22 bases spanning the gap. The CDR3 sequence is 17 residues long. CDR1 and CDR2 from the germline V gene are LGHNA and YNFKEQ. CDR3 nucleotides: TGTGCCAGCAGCCCAATCCCGGGACAAGGGGGGCCCTATGGCTACACCTTC. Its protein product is CASSPIPGQGGPYGYTF.

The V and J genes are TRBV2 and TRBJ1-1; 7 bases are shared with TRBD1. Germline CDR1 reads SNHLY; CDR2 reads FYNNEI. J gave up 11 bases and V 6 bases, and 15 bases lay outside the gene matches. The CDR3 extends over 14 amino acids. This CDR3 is CASSGIRGRGIAFF. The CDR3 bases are TGTGCCAGCAGCGGGATTAGGGGGCGAGGAATCGCTTTCTTT.

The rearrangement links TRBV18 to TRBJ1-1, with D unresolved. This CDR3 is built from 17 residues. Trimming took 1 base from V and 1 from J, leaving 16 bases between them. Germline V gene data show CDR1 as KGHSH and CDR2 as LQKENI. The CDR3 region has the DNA TGTGCCAGCTCACCACGGGAGGCGGACTTCCCGAACACTGAAGCTTTCTTT. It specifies CASSPREADFPNTEAFF.

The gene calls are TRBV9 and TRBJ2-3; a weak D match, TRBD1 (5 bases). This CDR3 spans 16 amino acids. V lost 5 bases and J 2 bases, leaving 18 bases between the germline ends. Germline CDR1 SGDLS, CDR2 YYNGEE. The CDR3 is CASSKGAGIYTDTQYF. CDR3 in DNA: TGTGCCAGCAGTAAAGGGGCAGGAATTTACACAGATACGCAGTATTTT.

The DNA for the CDR3 is TGTGCCAGTAGTATTTACAAAAATAGCAATCAGCCCCAGCATTTT. Its translation: CASSIYKNSNQPQHF. The gene calls are TRBV19 and TRBJ1-5; D remains unclear. The CDR3 is 15 residues long. V gave up 3 bases and J gave up 0 bases, with 9 bases separating them. The V gene's germline CDR1 is LNHDA and CDR2 SQIVND (reference sequence).

CDR3 in amino acids: CASSLRREETQYF. DNA of the CDR3: TGTGCCAGCAGCTTAAGAAGGGAAGAGACCCAGTACTTC. The rearrangement uses TRBV7-9 and TRBJ2-5; D not certain. This CDR3 region has 13 residues. Germline loops: CDR1 SEHNR, CDR2 FQNEAQ (reference sequence). Deletions cut 2 bases from V and 3 bases from J, with 7 bases between. Complete variable domain (other parts from reference TRBV7-9 and TRBJ2-5): DTGVSQNPRHKITKRGQNVTFRCDPISEHNRLYWYRQTLGQGPEFLTYFQNEAQLEKSRLLSDRFSAERPKGSFSTLEIQRTEQGDSAMYLCASSLRREETQYFGPGTRLLVL.

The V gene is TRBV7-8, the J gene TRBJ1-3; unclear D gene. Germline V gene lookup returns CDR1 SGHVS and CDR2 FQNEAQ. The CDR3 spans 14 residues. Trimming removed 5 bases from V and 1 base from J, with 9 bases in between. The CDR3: CASSPQFSGNTIYF. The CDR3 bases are TGTGCCAGCAGCCCTCAGTTTTCTGGAAACACCATATATTTT.

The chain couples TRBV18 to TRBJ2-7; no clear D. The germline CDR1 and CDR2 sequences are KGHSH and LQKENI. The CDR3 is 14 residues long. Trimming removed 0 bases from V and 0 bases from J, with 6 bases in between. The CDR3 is CASSPPTTSYEQYF. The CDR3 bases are TGTGCCAGCTCACCACCGACAACCTCCTACGAGCAGTACTTC.

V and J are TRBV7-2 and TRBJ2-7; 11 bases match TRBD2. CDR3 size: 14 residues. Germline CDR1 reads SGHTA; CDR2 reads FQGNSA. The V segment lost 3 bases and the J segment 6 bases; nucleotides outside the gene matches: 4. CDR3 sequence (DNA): TGTGCCAGCAGCTTCCACGGACTAGCGGGCGAGCAGTACTTC. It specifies CASSFHGLAGEQYF.

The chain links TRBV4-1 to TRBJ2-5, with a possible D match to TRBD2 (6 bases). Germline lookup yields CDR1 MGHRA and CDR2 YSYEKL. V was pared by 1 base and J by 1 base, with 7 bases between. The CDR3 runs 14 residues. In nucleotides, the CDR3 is TGCGCCAGCAGCCAAGGGCGGGGCCAAGAGACCCAGTACTTC. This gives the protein CASSQGRGQETQYF.

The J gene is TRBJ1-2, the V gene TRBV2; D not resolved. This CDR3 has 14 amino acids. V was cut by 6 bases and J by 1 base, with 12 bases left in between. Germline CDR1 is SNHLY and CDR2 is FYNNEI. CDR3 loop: CASSEFPLNYGYTF. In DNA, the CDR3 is TGTGCCAGCAGCGAGTTCCCACTTAACTATGGCTACACCTTC. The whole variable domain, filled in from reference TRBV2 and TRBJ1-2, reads EPEVTQTPSHQVTQMGQEVILRCVPISNHLYFYWYRQILGQKVEFLVSFYNNEISEKSEIFDDQFSVERPDGSNFTLKIRSTKLEDSAMYFCASSEFPLNYGYTFGSGTRLTVV.